This TCR beta chain comes out of a study of cytomegalovirus exposure and HLA in healthy donors. About this clone itself: What it binds is not known.

The PCR made use of 60 Vbeta and 13 Jbeta primers. Using immunoSEQ multiplex PCR, the repertoire was profiled, and TCRdb retains in-frame clones only, with some absent. The sample includes around 280,000 clones, around 90% seen only once; the top ten take approximately 2.2%. Study-level results: Presence/absence analyses assumed roughly uniform sequencing depth across donors, which may not hold. A likely sequencing artifact accounted for one observed cluster of highly shared sequence variants.

Trimming pared 7 bases from V and 3 bases from J, leaving 21 bases between. The germline CDR1 and CDR2 sequences are LNHDA and SQIVND (reference sequence). The CDR3 is 16 amino acids. The gene calls are TRBV19 and TRBJ1-2; perhaps TRBD1 as D (6 bases). The origin of this receptor is a woman between 18 and 29 years old in good health and CMV-seronegative. Sequenced material: PBMCs. The CDR3 region has the DNA TGTGCCAGTACCAAATCGGGGGGCTCTGGGGACTATGGCTACACCTTC. Its protein product is CASTKSGGSGDYGYTF.